This is a list of T cell receptor beta chains from one sample in a study of T cells after yellow fever vaccination. TCRdb ran MiXCR on the 5' RACE reads and lists one entry per CDR3 protein. Of about 94,000 distinct CDR3 sequences in the sample, about 8.2% were seen once. This specimen was CD8+ T cells not binding an NS4B(214-222) dextramer, sorted from PBMCs, taken less than 18 days after the first yellow fever vaccination. These receptors were obtained from a man between 18 and 29 years old who received the YFV17D yellow fever vaccine. Each CDR3 is given with its conserved first and last residue. The D gene is left open where the match is weak. Only some rows state a clone size, as once, few, many or a class for expanded clones.

size	V	D	J	DNA	CDR3
-	TRBV7-2	-	TRBJ2-2	TGTGCCAGCAGCCGATGGGAGCCCTCCTCCGGGGAGCTGTTTTTT	CASSRWEPSSGELFF
-	TRBV27	-	TRBJ2-7	TGTGCCAGCAGTTTCGGGCAGCACTACGAGCAGTACTTC	CASSFGQHYEQYF
many	TRBV5-1	-	TRBJ2-7	TGCGCCAGCAGCCAACCCCCAGGCCGCGAGCAGTACTTC	CASSQPPGREQYF
few	TRBV6-5	TRBD2	TRBJ2-1	TGTGCCAGCAGTTACTTTAGTTCGGGGGGCTACAATGAGCAGTTCTTC	CASSYFSSGGYNEQFF
few	TRBV27	-	TRBJ1-1	TGTGCCAGCAGTTCGGATGAGAAAGAAGCTTTCTTT	CASSSDEKEAFF
many	TRBV5-1	-	TRBJ2-3	TGCGCCAGCAGCTTGGAGGGACAACACGCAGATACGCAGTATTTT	CASSLEGQHADTQYF
-	TRBV12-3/TRBV12-4	-	TRBJ2-4	TGTGCCAGCGGAACGACTAAAAACATTCAGTACTTC	CASGTTKNIQYF
-	TRBV7-3	TRBD2	TRBJ2-5	TGTGCCAGCAGCTTAGGGACTAGCCCCCGGGAGACCCAGTACTTC	CASSLGTSPRETQYF
-	TRBV6-1	-	TRBJ1-5	TGTGCCAGCAGCCTTTCTGATAGCCCCTATCAGCCCCAGCATTTT	CASSLSDSPYQPQHF
many	TRBV7-8	-	TRBJ2-7	TGTGCCAGCAGCTTAGCGCCAGGGCAGAACTACGAGCAGTACTTC	CASSLAPGQNYEQYF
-	TRBV27	-	TRBJ1-1	TGTGCCAGCAGATTGGCAGGGTGGTACACTGAAGCTTTCTTT	CASRLAGWYTEAFF
few	TRBV4-3	-	TRBJ2-2	TGCGCCAGCAGCCACCTCACCGGGGAGCTGTTTTTT	CASSHLTGELFF
-	TRBV20-1	TRBD2	TRBJ2-2	TGCAGTGCTAGAGATCCGGGGGGTACGAACACCGGGGAGCTGTTTTTT	CSARDPGGTNTGELFF
few	TRBV19	-	TRBJ2-5	TGTGCCAGTAGTGCCCGCGGAGCGGAGAGACAAGAGACCCAGTACTTC	CASSARGAERQETQYF
few	TRBV5-1	-	TRBJ2-1	TGCGCCAGCAGCTTGGGCAGGCCCCACAATGAGCAGTTCTTC	CASSLGRPHNEQFF
-	TRBV7-3	-	TRBJ2-2	TGTGCCAGCAGCTTAAATTTGAACACCGGGGAGCTGTTTTTT	CASSLNLNTGELFF
many	TRBV29-1	-	TRBJ2-1	TGCAGCGCAACGCCTCTAGTTCGATCTAGTGAGCAGTTCTTC	CSATPLVRSSEQFF
few	TRBV2	-	TRBJ1-2	TGTGCCAGCACGACGGGGACCGCTGCTAACTATGGCTACACCTTC	CASTTGTAANYGYTF
few	TRBV7-6	TRBD1	TRBJ2-1	TGTGCCAGCAGCTTAATACAGGGGGTGTACAATGAGCAGTTCTTC	CASSLIQGVYNEQFF
few	TRBV12-3/TRBV12-4	TRBD2	TRBJ2-1	TGTGCCAGCAGAATAGGGCTAGCGGGGGTGGATGAGCAGTTCTTC	CASRIGLAGVDEQFF
-	TRBV5-6	-	TRBJ2-2	TGTGCCAGCAGCCAGAGTTCCGGGGAGCTGTTTTTT	CASSQSSGELFF
-	TRBV7-8	-	TRBJ1-5	TGTGCCAGCAGCTCAGGGTCCTCCCGTGCCTTCAATCAGCCCCAGCATTTT	CASSSGSSRAFNQPQHF
-	TRBV7-2	-	TRBJ2-3	TGTGCCAGCAGCTTATCCGGGCTCAGCACAGATACGCAGTATTTT	CASSLSGLSTDTQYF
few	TRBV27	-	TRBJ2-3	TGTGCCAGCAGTTTAGGGGTCAGGGGCGATTTAGATACGCAGTATTTT	CASSLGVRGDLDTQYF
-	TRBV12-3/TRBV12-4	TRBD1	TRBJ1-5	TGTGCCAGCAGTCGGACAGGGTTAAGTCAGCCCCAGCATTTT	CASSRTGLSQPQHF
few	TRBV12-3/TRBV12-4	-	TRBJ2-2	TGTGCCAGCCCTAATTCAAGCGGGGAGCTGTTTTTT	CASPNSSGELFF
few	TRBV27	-	TRBJ1-5	TGTGCCAGCAGTTTAAGCTCGGGGTATCAGCCCCAGCATTTT	CASSLSSGYQPQHF
many	TRBV18	TRBD2	TRBJ2-3	TGTGCCAGCTCACCAGTCACGAGCGGGGGGTACTCTGGCACAGATACGCAGTATTTT	CASSPVTSGGYSGTDTQYF
-	TRBV27	-	TRBJ2-7	TGTGCCAGCAGTTCGCGGGGTTTTCTTAGCTACGAGCAGTACTTC	CASSSRGFLSYEQYF
-	TRBV12-3/TRBV12-4	-	TRBJ2-3	TGTGCCAGCAGATCGCGGGGCGGGGCCACAGATACGCAGTATTTT	CASRSRGGATDTQYF
few	TRBV5-5	-	TRBJ2-7	TGTGCCAGCAGCTCAAAAACAGGATTCTACGAGCAGTACTTC	CASSSKTGFYEQYF
few	TRBV5-5	TRBD2	TRBJ2-7	TGTGCTAGCAGCTTAAGCTCGGGAGGCGACGAGCAGTACTTC	CASSLSSGGDEQYF
-	TRBV6-1	-	TRBJ1-4	TGTGCCAGCAGTCCCCAGGGTTTGTTAGTGAGACTGTTTTTT	CASSPQGLLVRLFF
few	TRBV7-2	-	TRBJ1-2	TGTGCCAGCAGCCCCTCGGCCGGGGGCATCTATGGCTACACCTTC	CASSPSAGGIYGYTF
many	TRBV3-1	TRBD2	TRBJ2-3	TGTGCCAGCAGCCAAGGGACTAGCGGGCCCACAGATACGCAGTATTTT	CASSQGTSGPTDTQYF
-	TRBV27	-	TRBJ1-6	TGTGCCAGCAGTCCACTTCCCTTGGGGAATTCACCCCTCCACTTT	CASSPLPLGNSPLHF
-	TRBV15	-	TRBJ1-1	TGTGCCACCAGCAGAGGGTTGGTGGGGTCTGAAGCTTTCTTT	CATSRGLVGSEAFF
-	TRBV7-2	-	TRBJ2-1	TGTGCCAGCAGCCAACAGGGTAATTGGCAGTTCTTC	CASSQQGNWQFF
few	TRBV4-3	-	TRBJ1-2	TGCGCCAGCAGCCAAGTGCCAGGGAGAAACTATGGCTACACCTTC	CASSQVPGRNYGYTF
-	TRBV29-1	-	TRBJ2-7	TGCAGCGTGAGACAATCTTTCTACGAGCAGTACTTC	CSVRQSFYEQYF
-	TRBV10-3	-	TRBJ2-5	TGTGCCATCAGTCGGGAGCTGGAAGAGACCCAGTACTTC	CAISRELEETQYF
-	TRBV28	-	TRBJ1-4	TGTGCCAGCAGTCCCCCCAGGGCAACTAATGAAAAACTGTTTTTT	CASSPPRATNEKLFF
-	TRBV7-2	-	TRBJ2-1	TGTGCCAGCAGCCCAGGCTTTGCGGACAATGAGCAGTTCTTC	CASSPGFADNEQFF
few	TRBV6-5	-	TRBJ1-6	TGTGCCAGCCGAAGGGGGTCGGATTCACCCCTCCACTTT	CASRRGSDSPLHF
-	TRBV4-3	TRBD2	TRBJ2-1	TGCGCCAGCAGCCAAGATCCCCTAGCGGGGGGCTACAATGAGCAGTTCTTC	CASSQDPLAGGYNEQFF
-	TRBV7-9	-	TRBJ2-3	TGTGCCAGCAGACCTTTACGGGGGAGCACAGATACGCAGTATTTT	CASRPLRGSTDTQYF
few	TRBV6-2/TRBV6-3	-	TRBJ1-1	TGTGCCAGCATCCGGGGTTTTAACACTGAAGCTTTCTTT	CASIRGFNTEAFF
-	TRBV6-5	TRBD2	TRBJ2-2	TGTGCCAGCAGTTACCAGACTCGCGCGGGGGGACACACCGGGGAGCTGTTTTTT	CASSYQTRAGGHTGELFF
few	TRBV5-1	TRBD1	TRBJ1-3	TGCGCCAGCAGGCCCGGGACAGGCGACTCCGGAAACACCATATATTTT	CASRPGTGDSGNTIYF
few	TRBV10-3	-	TRBJ2-3	TGTGCCATCAGCGAGGGGCAAGGTCCTGGCACAGATACGCAGTATTTT	CAISEGQGPGTDTQYF
-	TRBV4-1	-	TRBJ2-3	TGCGCCAGCAGCCAAGCAGGGGAAGATACGCAGTATTTT	CASSQAGEDTQYF
few	TRBV4-3	TRBD1	TRBJ2-7	TGCGCCAGCAGCACTCAGACAGGGGGGTTCGAGCAGTACTTC	CASSTQTGGFEQYF
few	TRBV4-3	-	TRBJ2-1	TGCGCCAGCAGCCAAGAAACCGGGTATGCCTACAATGAGCAGTTCTTC	CASSQETGYAYNEQFF
few	TRBV6-5	-	TRBJ2-5	TGTGCCAGCAGTTTAGGGCCACGTGAAGAGACCCAGTACTTC	CASSLGPREETQYF
few	TRBV4-1	-	TRBJ1-6	TGCGCCAGCAGCCCCGAGTTGGGACGGGATTCACCCCTCCACTTT	CASSPELGRDSPLHF
-	TRBV18	-	TRBJ2-7	TGTGCCAGCTCACAGACTGGGGGGCCCTACGAGCAGTACTTC	CASSQTGGPYEQYF